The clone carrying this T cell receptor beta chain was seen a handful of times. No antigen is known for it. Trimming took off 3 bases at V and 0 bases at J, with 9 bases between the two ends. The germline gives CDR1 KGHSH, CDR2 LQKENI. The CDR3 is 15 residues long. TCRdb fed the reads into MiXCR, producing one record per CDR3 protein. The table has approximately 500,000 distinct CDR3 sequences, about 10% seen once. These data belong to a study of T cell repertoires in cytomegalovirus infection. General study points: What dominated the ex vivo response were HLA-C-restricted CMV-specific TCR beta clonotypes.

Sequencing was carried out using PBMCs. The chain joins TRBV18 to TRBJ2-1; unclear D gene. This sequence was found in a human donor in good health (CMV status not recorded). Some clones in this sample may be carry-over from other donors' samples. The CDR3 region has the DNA TGTGCCAGCTCACCTACGAGGAGCTCCTACAATGAGCAGTTCTTC. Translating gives CASSPTRSSYNEQFF.